These 22 T cell receptor beta chains were all obtained from the same sample, sequenced in a study of cytomegalovirus exposure and HLA in healthy donors. Using immunoSEQ multiplex PCR, the repertoire was profiled, and TCRdb retains in-frame clones only, with some absent. Of about 200,000 clones listed, about 82% are singletons. Input material: PBMCs. The source of these receptors is a woman under 30 in good health and CMV-seronegative.

The CDR3 sequence: CASGPDRTSYTF. CDR3 sequence (DNA): TGTGCCAGCGGACCCGACAGGACTTCCTATACCTTC. The rearrangement uses TRBV2 and TRBJ1-2; the D gene is possibly TRBD1 (6 bases). Trimming took 8 bases from V and 14 from J, leaving 21 bases between them. The CDR3 has 12 amino acids. Per germline, CDR1 SNHLY and CDR2 FYNNEI.

The V call is TRBV27, the J call TRBJ2-2, with D unclear. The germline V gene encodes CDR1 MNHEY and CDR2 SMNVEV (reference sequence). The CDR3 has 15 residues. The germline V and J ends were trimmed by 8 bases and 2 bases, with 15 bases remaining between them. For the CDR3, the DNA is TGTGCCAGCCATAGCAGACTGGAAAACACCGGGGAGCTGTTTTTT. Its protein is CASHSRLENTGELFF.

The chain recombines TRBV7-9 with TRBJ1-2; 8 bases map to TRBD1. CDR3 length equals 14 residues. The J segment lost 3 bases and the V segment lost 5 bases, leaving 5 bases of the junction unmatched. Looked up from germline, CDR1 is SEHNR and CDR2 is FQNEAQ (reference sequence). The CDR3 protein is CASSHDRGDYGYTF. CDR3 in DNA: TGTGCCAGCAGCCATGACAGGGGAGACTATGGCTACACCTTC.

This chain uses TRBV15 with TRBJ2-3; 10 bases fit TRBD2. The CDR3 is 17 residues long. V shed 5 bases and J 4 bases; nucleotides not matched to a gene: 12. The germline V gene has CDR1 LNHNV and CDR2 YYDKDF (reference sequence). The CDR3 DNA sequence: TGTGCCACCAGCCCAGGGGGCCTAGCGGGAGTCGCAGATACGCAGTATTTT. Encoded protein: CATSPGGLAGVADTQYF.

The CDR3 spells CASSLGDRETNEAFF. The CDR3 region has the DNA TGCGCCAGCAGTCTAGGGGACAGGGAAACGAATGAAGCTTTCTTT. The chain is built from TRBV10-2 and TRBJ1-1; 9 positions match TRBD1. Germline CDR1 and CDR2: WSHSY and SAAADI. The CDR3 covers 15 residues. Losses at the gene ends were 5 bases for V and 7 bases for J; bases not matched to a gene: 11.

V is TRBV4-1 and J is TRBJ1-5; 10 positions match TRBD1. Germline values: CDR1 MGHRA, CDR2 YSYEKL. The V segment lost 5 bases and the J segment 4 bases; nucleotides outside the gene matches: 11. CDR3 length: 17 residues. CDR3 loop: CASSETRGQGLNQPQHF. In DNA form, the CDR3 reads TGCGCCAGCAGCGAAACTCGGGGACAGGGGCTTAATCAGCCCCAGCATTTT.

This clone has only one observation. The chain is built from TRBV10-2 and TRBJ2-7, with D possibly matching TRBD2 (5 bases). Trimming removed 7 bases from V and 5 bases from J, with 12 bases in between. Germline V CDR1 and CDR2: WSHSY, SAAADI. This CDR3 spans 12 amino acids. This chain's CDR3 is CASKSGGNEQYF. The CDR3 nucleotides are TGCGCCAGCAAATCTGGAGGCAACGAGCAGTACTTC.

The chain is built from TRBV9 and TRBJ2-7; 8 positions match TRBD2. V was pared by 1 base and J by 5 bases, with 5 bases of the junction left unmatched. CDR3 size: 14 residues. CDR1 SGDLS and CDR2 YYNGEE come from the germline V gene. CDR3 sequence: CASSVSAGVHEQYF. As DNA, the CDR3 is TGTGCCAGCAGCGTATCAGCGGGAGTACACGAGCAGTACTTC.

This clone occurred a few times. This chain joins TRBV7-2 and TRBJ1-3, with 7 nucleotides matching TRBD1. Unmatched junction bases numbered 12, after V lost 3 bases and J lost 1 base. Germline lookup yields CDR1 SGHTA and CDR2 FQGNSA. The CDR3 length is 18 residues. This CDR3 is CASSFPSGGLTSGNTIYF. CDR3 sequence (DNA): TGTGCCAGCAGCTTTCCCTCAGGGGGGTTAACTTCTGGAAACACCATATATTTT.

The chain couples TRBV5-6 to TRBJ2-1, with 8 bases matching TRBD1. V dropped 1 base and J dropped 2; count of bases not matched to a gene: 5. The CDR3 totals 16 residues. Germline V lookup: CDR1 SGHDT, CDR2 YYEEEE. For the CDR3, the DNA is TGTGCCAGCAGCTTGAGGACAGGGAGCACCTACAATGAGCAGTTCTTC. Protein product: CASSLRTGSTYNEQFF.

As for this clone: One base away lies a much larger clone, so this may be a sequencing read error. V gene TRBV13 combines with J gene TRBJ1-1; the match to TRBD1 covers 11 bases. This CDR3 is 14 amino acids long. V lost 5 bases and J lost 4; bases outside the gene matches: 3. The germline V gene has CDR1 PRHDT and CDR2 FYEKMQ (reference sequence). CDR3 in DNA: TGTGCCAGCAGCCCAGGGACAGGGGGCACTGAAGCTTTCTTT. Amino acid sequence: CASSPGTGGTEAFF.

This clone occurred once. The J gene is TRBJ1-1, the V gene TRBV10-2; maybe TRBD1 (5 bases). V lost 5 bases to trimming and J lost 2 bases, with 12 bases between them. The CDR3 has 14 residues. In germline, CDR1 is WSHSY, CDR2 SAAADI. This CDR3 is CASSPLGTNTEAFF. CDR3 in DNA: TGCGCCAGCAGTCCGTTGGGGACTAACACTGAAGCTTTCTTT.

The chain couples TRBV7-8 to TRBJ1-1, with D hard to call. CDR1 SGHVS and CDR2 FQNEAQ come from the germline V gene. Trimming cost V 4 bases and J 10 bases, with 10 bases left between them. This CDR3 has 11 residues. CDR3 nucleotide sequence: TGTGCCAGCAGCTCTTGGGAGGTAGCTTTCTTT. Its protein is CASSSWEVAFF.

This clone was seen only once. The chain carries TRBV5-1 and TRBJ2-3, with 10 bases aligning to TRBD2. V shed 0 bases, J shed 0 bases, and the junction held 4 bases outside the gene matches. Germline CDR1 SGHRS, CDR2 YFSETQ. The length of the CDR3 is 17 residues. The CDR3, as DNA: TGCGCCAGCAGCTTGGCACTGACTAGCGGGAGCACAGATACGCAGTATTTT. Translating gives CASSLALTSGSTDTQYF.

This clone was seen just once. The J gene is TRBJ2-5, the V gene TRBV30; 15 bases align to TRBD2. The CDR3 totals 17 residues. Germline-derived CDR1 and CDR2 are GTSNPN and SVGIG (reference sequence). After removal of 2 bases from V and 4 bases from J, the junction contained 8 bases not matched to a gene. CDR3 region: CAWSFHRTSGGGETQYF. Written as DNA, the CDR3 is TGTGCCTGGAGTTTCCACCGGACTAGCGGGGGGGGAGAGACCCAGTACTTC.

The CDR3 DNA reads TGTGCCAGCAGTTCCCTCGGGACAGGGGAAAATCCCCTCCACTTT. Its translation is CASSSLGTGENPLHF. The V call is TRBV27, the J call TRBJ1-6, with 10 bases aligning to TRBD1. The germline V gene encodes CDR1 MNHEY and CDR2 SMNVEV (reference sequence). The CDR3 covers 15 residues. V trimming: 4 bases; J trimming: 13 bases; junction bases outside the gene matches: 10.

In this sample, this clone turned up a few times. The chain uses TRBV11-1 and TRBJ2-5; maybe TRBD1 (5 bases). The CDR3 extends over 16 amino acids. The germline V gene has CDR1 SGHAT and CDR2 FQDESV (reference sequence). V shed 4 bases and J shed 5 bases, with 20 bases lying between them. DNA for the CDR3: TGTGCCAGCAGCTATAACGGGCTTATGAACAGGGAGACCCAGTACTTC. Protein sequence: CASSYNGLMNRETQYF.

The rearrangement links TRBV7-9 to TRBJ1-1; perhaps TRBD1 as D (5 bases). V was shortened by 3 bases and J by 1 base, with 6 bases between the two germline ends. In germline, CDR1 is SEHNR, CDR2 FQNEAQ (reference sequence). The length of the CDR3 is 13 residues. CDR3 sequence reads: CASSFGGNTEAFF. The CDR3 DNA follows: TGTGCCAGCAGCTTCGGGGGGAACACTGAAGCTTTCTTT.

Only one count was recorded for this clone. This rearrangement joins TRBV15 to TRBJ2-2; a weak D match, TRBD1 (6 bases). Trimming took 4 bases from V and 3 from J, leaving 6 bases between them. This CDR3 is built from 13 residues. CDR1 is LNHNV, CDR2 YYDKDF, per germline (reference sequence). In nucleotides, the CDR3 is TGTGCCACCAGCAAGGGGGACACCGGGGAGCTGTTTTTT. The encoded protein is CATSKGDTGELFF.

V gene TRBV5-4 combines with J gene TRBJ1-2; no firm D call. Looked up from germline, CDR1 is SGHNT and CDR2 is YYREEE (reference sequence). V was shortened by 0 bases and J by 9 bases, with 12 bases between the two germline ends. The CDR3 sequence is 13 residues long. CDR3 sequence (DNA): TGTGCCAGCAGCTTGGCCAGACTAGTATGCTACACCTTC. Amino acid sequence: CASSLARLVCYTF. Drawing the rest from reference TRBV5-4 and TRBJ1-2, the complete variable domain is ETGVTQSPTHLIKTRGQQVTLRCSSQSGHNTVSWYQQALGQGPQFIFQYYREEENGRGNFPPRFSGLQFPNYSSELNVNALELDDSALYLCASSLARLVCYTFGSGTRLTVV.

The chain recombines TRBV2 with TRBJ1-5; 11 bases fit TRBD1. Trimming removed 6 bases from V and 0 bases from J; junction bases left unmatched: 4. There are 16 residues in the CDR3. Germline assignment: CDR1 SNHLY and CDR2 FYNNEI. CDR3 region: CASRDRGLYSNQPQHF. The CDR3 region has the DNA TGTGCCAGCAGGGACAGGGGGCTCTATAGCAATCAGCCCCAGCATTTT.

The V and J genes are TRBV7-3 and TRBJ2-7, with 9 bases fitting TRBD2. The CDR3 has 15 residues. CDR1 is SGHTA, CDR2 FQGTGA, per germline. The V segment lost 2 bases and the J segment 1 base; nucleotides outside the gene matches: 3. The CDR3 DNA follows: TGTGCCAGCAGCTTACACAGCGGGGGGTCCTACGAGCAGTACTTC. It codes for CASSLHSGGSYEQYF. Based on the CDR3 plus reference TRBV7-3 and TRBJ2-7, the full variable domain is GAGVSQTPSNKVTEKGKYVELRCDPISGHTALYWYRQSLGQGPEFLIYFQGTGAADDSGLPNDRFFAVRPEGSVSTLKIQRTERGDSAVYLCASSLHSGGSYEQYFGPGTRLTVT.